The T cell receptor (beta chain) under discussion was sequenced for a study of blood T cell repertoires in COVID-19. The protocol was immunoSEQ multiplex PCR, while the TCRdb copy is restricted to in-frame clones and leaves out a portion. The table has under 300,000 clones, 84% seen once. Recovery meant two consecutive negative NP/OP PCR tests, professional clearance, or resolved symptoms. CDR3 length: 15 residues. CDR1 and CDR2 from the germline V gene are SGHRS and YFSETQ. The V end was cut by 3 bases, the J end by 0 bases, with 13 bases between. Sequencing was carried out using PBMCs or T cells enriched from blood (not recorded which). The clonotype comes from a man aged 45-65 years who had recovered from COVID-19. The chain links TRBV5-1 to TRBJ2-7, with a weak D call TRBD2 (6 bases). The CDR3, as DNA: TGCGCCAGCAGCTGGGGTGGGGGGAGCTCCTACGAGCAGTACTTC. Its translation: CASSWGGGSSYEQYF.